These 28 T cell receptor beta chains share one sample of origin, sequenced in a study of cytomegalovirus exposure and HLA in healthy donors. With 60 Vbeta and 13 Jbeta primers, the PCR was carried out. Produced via immunoSEQ multiplex PCR; TCRdb's table is partial and in-frame only. The sample holds over 200,000 clones, 70% to 85% seen once. Sequencing was carried out using PBMCs. All receptors derive from a woman in her 40s in good health and CMV-seronegative.

This clone has only one observation. The genes are TRBV7-9 and TRBJ2-7, with unresolved D. The CDR3 runs 13 residues. Germline values: CDR1 SEHNR, CDR2 FQNEAQ (reference sequence). Deletions cut 5 bases from V and 0 bases from J, with 8 bases between. CDR3 nucleotide sequence: TGTGCCAGCAGCCCTGACACCTCCTACGAGCAGTACTTC. Translation gives CASSPDTSYEQYF.

The chain is built from TRBV11-2 and TRBJ1-1; the match to TRBD1 covers 10 bases. Germline V gene lookup returns CDR1 SGHAT and CDR2 FQNNGV. The ends lost 3 bases at V and 6 bases at J; junction bases unmatched: 4. The CDR3 loop spans 14 amino acids. In nucleotides, the CDR3 is TGTGCCAGCAGCTTTCGACAGGGGGCCCCTGAAGCTTTCTTT. Its protein product is CASSFRQGAPEAFF.

The rearrangement links TRBV28 to TRBJ1-5; D gene uncertain. The CDR3 contains 11 residues. CDR1 MDHEN and CDR2 SYDVKM come from the germline V gene. Trimming took 11 bases from V and 3 from J, leaving 8 bases between them. CDR3 DNA: TGTGCCGTACAGAACAATCAGCCCCAGCATTTT. This gives the protein CAVQNNQPQHF.

This chain connects TRBV7-3 to TRBJ2-3; the match to TRBD1 covers 9 bases. This CDR3 comprises 15 residues. Trimming removed 5 bases from V and 6 bases from J; junction bases left unmatched: 9. CDR1 and CDR2 from the germline V gene are SGHTA and FQGTGA. The CDR3 DNA reads TGTGCCAGCAGCCCAACCGGGACAGGGTTCGATACGCAGTATTTT. Its protein is CASSPTGTGFDTQYF.

The chain joins TRBV4-1 to TRBJ2-7; 8 bases are shared with TRBD1. This CDR3 region has 16 residues. Germline assignment: CDR1 MGHRA and CDR2 YSYEKL. Trimming cost V 0 bases and J 3 bases; bases outside gene matches: 7. CDR3 nucleotide sequence: TGCGCCAGCAGCCAAGAGAGGCGAGGACAGGGCTACGAGCAGTACTTC. Translating gives CASSQERRGQGYEQYF.

This rearrangement joins TRBV28 to TRBJ1-4; D is possibly TRBD1 (5 bases). Trimming pared 6 bases from V and 3 bases from J, leaving 11 bases between. The CDR3 spans 14 residues. Germline V lookup: CDR1 MDHEN, CDR2 SYDVKM. The CDR3 DNA follows: TGTGCCAGCAGCAGCGGGACTGCTAATGAAAAACTGTTTTTT. This gives the protein CASSSGTANEKLFF. The whole variable domain, remainder taken from reference TRBV28 and TRBJ1-4, is DVKVTQSSRYLVKRTGEKVFLECVQDMDHENMFWYRQDPGLGLRLIYFSYDVKMKEKGDIPEGYSVSREKKERFSLILESASTNQTSMYLCASSSGTANEKLFFGSGTQLSVL.

This CDR3 reads CASSSAGFRIEQFF. The CDR3 DNA reads TGTGCCAGCAGTTCCGCAGGGTTTAGGATTGAGCAGTTCTTC. V and J are TRBV6-5 and TRBJ2-1, with a weak D call TRBD1 (5 bases). Trimming shortened V by 4 bases and J by 9 bases, and 16 bases separated the two germline ends. The CDR3 totals 14 residues. Germline CDR1 and CDR2: MNHEY and SVGAGI.

The DNA for the CDR3 is TGTGCCACCAGCAGTGGGCGGGGCTTTGGCAATCAGCCCCAGCATTTT. Translated: CATSSGRGFGNQPQHF. V gene TRBV15 combines with J gene TRBJ1-5; D perhaps matches TRBD1 (5 bases). The CDR3 is made up of 16 amino acids. Between the trimmed V and J ends, which lost 3 bases and 2 bases, there was a span of 14 bases. In germline, CDR1 is LNHNV, CDR2 YYDKDF (reference sequence).

DNA of the CDR3: TGTGCCAGCAGCGCAGGTGTACAGGGCGGTCGGGGCTACACCTTC. Translation gives CASSAGVQGGRGYTF. The rearrangement uses TRBV9 and TRBJ1-2; possible D gene TRBD1, 6 bases. Trimming cost V 3 bases and J 8 bases, with 20 bases left between them. The CDR3 runs to 15 residues. Germline V lookup: CDR1 SGDLS, CDR2 YYNGEE.

V usage is TRBV7-6 and J usage is TRBJ2-2, with a possible D match to TRBD1 (6 bases). V dropped 3 bases and J dropped 7 bases, with 18 bases sitting between them. Germline V gene sequence: CDR1 SGHVS, CDR2 FNYEAQ. CDR3 length: 16 amino acids. The CDR3 DNA reads as TGTGCCAGCAGCTTCGCCTCAGGGGTGACAGGCGGGGAGCTGTTTTTT. Protein product: CASSFASGVTGGELFF.

This chain uses TRBV2 with TRBJ1-1, with D possibly being TRBD1 (6 bases). Germline V gives CDR1 SNHLY, CDR2 FYNNEI. This CDR3 contains 15 residues. The V end was cut by 9 bases, the J end by 0 bases, with 17 bases between. CDR3 sequence reads: CASGVPNRVNTEAFF. The CDR3 DNA sequence: TGTGCCAGTGGGGTTCCAAACAGGGTGAACACTGAAGCTTTCTTT.

The CDR3 DNA reads TGTGCCAGCAGCTTAGAGAGGACAGTGGGTTCACCCCTCCACTTT. Residues: CASSLERTVGSPLHF. The chain links TRBV7-9 to TRBJ1-6; tentatively, D is TRBD1 (6 bases). Germline lookup yields CDR1 SEHNR and CDR2 FQNEAQ (reference sequence). This CDR3 is built from 15 residues. Trimming cost V 1 base and J 9 bases, with 13 bases left between them.

The chain couples TRBV4-1 to TRBJ2-3, with 10 positions matching TRBD1. V shed 0 bases and J 4 bases; nucleotides not matched to a gene: 4. Germline CDR1 reads MGHRA; CDR2 reads YSYEKL. There are 16 residues in the CDR3. CDR3 nucleotide sequence: TGCGCCAGCAGCCAAGAGATGGACAGGGGGGCAGATACGCAGTATTTT. Amino acid sequence: CASSQEMDRGADTQYF.

V is TRBV12-5 and J is TRBJ1-3, with a weak D call TRBD1 (6 bases). This CDR3 has 13 residues. The germline V and J ends were trimmed by 5 bases and 6 bases, with 11 bases remaining between them. CDR1 and CDR2 from the germline V gene are LGHNT and FRNRAP. The CDR3 reads CASGLGQKNTIYF. DNA of the CDR3: TGTGCTAGTGGTCTTGGACAGAAAAACACCATATATTTT.

The genes are TRBV2 and TRBJ1-4, with D perhaps matching TRBD1 (6 bases). The CDR3 has 13 residues. Germline CDR1 is SNHLY and CDR2 is FYNNEI. V shed 8 bases and J shed 8 bases, with 15 bases lying between them. The DNA for the CDR3 is TGTGCCAGCGGAAACAGGGCTGGGGAAAAACTGTTTTTT. As protein: CASGNRAGEKLFF. Combining the CDR3 with reference TRBV2 and TRBJ1-4 gives the whole variable domain EPEVTQTPSHQVTQMGQEVILRCVPISNHLYFYWYRQILGQKVEFLVSFYNNEISEKSEIFDDQFSVERPDGSNFTLKIRSTKLEDSAMYFCASGNRAGEKLFFGSGTQLSVL.

Only a few counts were recorded for this clone. V usage is TRBV2 and J usage is TRBJ1-1, with TRBD1 matching 10 bases. The CDR3 consists of 14 residues. V trimming: 4 bases; J trimming: 4 bases; junction bases outside the gene matches: 3. CDR1 SNHLY and CDR2 FYNNEI come from the germline V gene. In DNA form, the CDR3 reads TGTGCCAGCAGTGCCGGGACAGGGGTCACTGAAGCTTTCTTT. The encoded protein is CASSAGTGVTEAFF.

This chain links TRBV6-5 with TRBJ2-3; D is unresolved. V was pared by 2 bases and J by 10 bases, with 19 bases between. This CDR3 is 15 amino acids long. The V gene's germline CDR1 is MNHEY and CDR2 SVGAGI. This chain's CDR3 is CASSYDSAADLPQYF. The CDR3 nucleotides are TGTGCCAGCAGTTACGATTCTGCGGCGGATCTTCCGCAGTATTTT.

The V and J genes are TRBV30 and TRBJ2-1, with D perhaps matching TRBD2 (7 bases). The CDR3 totals 15 residues. Germline V gives CDR1 GTSNPN, CDR2 SVGIG (reference sequence). Trimming took off 0 bases at V and 3 bases at J, with 12 bases between the two ends. The chain's CDR3 is CAWSVGGGNYNEQFF. The CDR3 region has the DNA TGTGCCTGGAGTGTGGGGGGGGGCAACTACAATGAGCAGTTCTTC. The entire variable domain, with the rest obtained from reference TRBV30 and TRBJ2-1, is as follows: SQTIHQWPATLVQPVGSPLSLECTVEGTSNPNLYWYRQAAGRGLQLLFYSVGIGQISSEVPQNLSASRPQDRQFILSSKKLLLSDSGFYLCAWSVGGGNYNEQFFGPGTRLTVL.

The chain carries TRBV2 and TRBJ1-1; tentative D call: TRBD1 (6 bases). Germline CDR1 SNHLY, CDR2 FYNNEI. This CDR3 is 14 amino acids long. V dropped 7 bases and J dropped 1 base, with 13 bases sitting between them. In DNA form, the CDR3 reads TGTGCCAGCAAAAAGACAGGAGGGAACACTGAAGCTTTCTTT. Translating it yields CASKKTGGNTEAFF. Full variable domain (outside the CDR3, taken from reference TRBV2 and TRBJ1-1): EPEVTQTPSHQVTQMGQEVILRCVPISNHLYFYWYRQILGQKVEFLVSFYNNEISEKSEIFDDQFSVERPDGSNFTLKIRSTKLEDSAMYFCASKKTGGNTEAFFGQGTRLTVV.

This clone has just one count. This chain links TRBV6-1 with TRBJ2-5; possible D gene TRBD1, 6 bases. The DNA matches TRBJ2-7 better at its end, which makes the J call doubtful. The germline CDR1 and CDR2 sequences are MNHNS and SASEGT. The CDR3 extends over 13 amino acids. CDR3 in DNA: TGTGCCAGCAGTGTGGGACAAGGCGACGAGCAGTACTTC. Its protein product is CASSVGQGDEQYF.

The V and J genes are TRBV10-3 and TRBJ2-7; D may be TRBD1 (5 bases). From germline, CDR1 is ENHRY and CDR2 SYGVKD. V lost 10 bases, J lost 4 bases, and 20 bases lay in between. The CDR3 spans 14 residues. CDR3 protein: CATRDLDRKYEQYF. For the CDR3, the DNA is TGTGCCACGAGAGACCTAGACAGAAAGTACGAGCAGTACTTC.

The CDR3 DNA sequence: TGTGCCAGCACCACCATATTGGCGGGGGAGAACACTGAAGCTTTCTTT. Translating it yields CASTTILAGENTEAFF. The rearrangement links TRBV28 to TRBJ1-1; a weak D match, TRBD1 (5 bases). The V end was cut by 7 bases, the J end by 1 base, with 19 bases between. The CDR3 has 16 residues. In germline, CDR1 is MDHEN, CDR2 SYDVKM. The full variable domain, rest sourced from reference TRBV28 and TRBJ1-1, is DVKVTQSSRYLVKRTGEKVFLECVQDMDHENMFWYRQDPGLGLRLIYFSYDVKMKEKGDIPEGYSVSREKKERFSLILESASTNQTSMYLCASTTILAGENTEAFFGQGTRLTVV.

The rearrangement links TRBV13 to TRBJ2-7; 11 bases are a match to TRBD1. CDR1 and CDR2 (germline): PRHDT, FYEKMQ (reference sequence). V gave up 6 bases and J gave up 7 bases; unmatched junction bases: 11. This CDR3 contains 15 residues. The CDR3 loop is CASSSSRTGGYEQYF. CDR3 DNA sequence: TGTGCCAGCAGTTCCTCGAGGACAGGGGGCTATGAGCAGTACTTC.

J is TRBJ2-5 and V is TRBV7-9; D unclear. Judging by the DNA end, TRBJ2-7 fits better; the J call may be wrong. CDR1 and CDR2 (germline): SEHNR, FQNEAQ (reference sequence). CDR3 size: 14 residues. CDR3 bases: TGTGCCAGCAGCTTAGGAGATAACTCCTACGAGCAGTACTTC. Translation gives CASSLGDNSYEQYF.

This clone was seen only a few times. This chain connects TRBV30 to TRBJ1-6; D is unresolved. This CDR3 region has 14 residues. V was cut by 2 bases and J by 10 bases, with 15 bases left in between. Germline lookup yields CDR1 GTSNPN and CDR2 SVGIG (reference sequence). CDR3 nucleotides: TGTGCCTGGAGTAGGTCACGCGGGAGCTCACCCCTCCACTTT. It encodes CAWSRSRGSSPLHF.

The rearrangement uses TRBV14 and TRBJ1-6; D is uncertain. CDR1 and CDR2 (germline): SGHDN, FVKESK. Deletions cut 1 base from V and 10 bases from J, with 8 bases between. This CDR3 has 13 amino acids. The CDR3 sequence: CASSQARESPLHF. The CDR3 nucleotides are TGTGCCAGCAGCCAAGCTCGGGAATCACCCCTCCACTTT.

The chain has TRBV6-1 and TRBJ2-5; 9 bases fit TRBD1. Per the germline V gene, CDR1 is MNHNS and CDR2 is SASEGT. There are 16 residues in the CDR3. V was clipped by 0 bases and J by 9 bases; unmatched bases: 11. The CDR3, as DNA: TGTGCCAGCAGTGAAGCGCGACAGACAGGGGGTCGGGCCCAGTACTTC. Protein: CASSEARQTGGRAQYF.

The chain employs TRBV19 and TRBJ2-5; D is possibly TRBD1 (5 bases). Between the trimmed V and J ends, which lost 5 bases and 5 bases, there was a span of 12 bases. Germline-derived CDR1 and CDR2 are LNHDA and SQIVND (reference sequence). The CDR3 runs to 13 residues. For the CDR3, the DNA is TGTGCCAGTAGTTTAAGGGGAAGCGAGACCCAGTACTTC. Its translation is CASSLRGSETQYF.